The T cell receptor beta chain under discussion was sequenced for a study of blood T cell repertoires in COVID-19. For the study at large: Samples came from the United States, Italy and Spain, spanning acute and convalescent COVID-19. The analysed material was cDNA or gDNA that came from T cells, B-cell-depleted T cells, or PBMCs.

Trimming took off 4 bases at V and 5 bases at J, with 20 bases between the two ends. The CDR3 contains 15 residues. Looked up from germline, CDR1 is SQVTM and CDR2 is ANQGSEA. Per the authors' pipeline: The authors estimated nucleated cell counts from reference gene primer amplification. Clones were read by immunoSEQ multiplex PCR, and TCRdb kept only the in-frame ones, dropping some. That table gives V, J and clone size, and the DNA gave D and trimming. The data show roughly 97,000 clones, roughly 83% seen once. The source of this sequence is a woman of 80 years or more with active or convalescent COVID-19. The sample consisted of peripheral blood. J is TRBJ2-5 and V is TRBV29-1; possibly TRBD2 for D (7 bases). The CDR3 region is CSVASGRQGMETQYF. The CDR3 DNA reads as TGCAGCGTTGCTTCCGGGAGGCAGGGGATGGAGACCCAGTACTTC. The whole variable domain, remainder taken from reference TRBV29-1 and TRBJ2-5, is SAVISQKPSRDICQRGTSLTIQCQVDSQVTMMFWYRQQPGQSLTLIATANQGSEATYESGFVIDKFPISRPNLTFSTLTVSNMSPEDSSIYLCSVASGRQGMETQYFGPGTRLLVL.